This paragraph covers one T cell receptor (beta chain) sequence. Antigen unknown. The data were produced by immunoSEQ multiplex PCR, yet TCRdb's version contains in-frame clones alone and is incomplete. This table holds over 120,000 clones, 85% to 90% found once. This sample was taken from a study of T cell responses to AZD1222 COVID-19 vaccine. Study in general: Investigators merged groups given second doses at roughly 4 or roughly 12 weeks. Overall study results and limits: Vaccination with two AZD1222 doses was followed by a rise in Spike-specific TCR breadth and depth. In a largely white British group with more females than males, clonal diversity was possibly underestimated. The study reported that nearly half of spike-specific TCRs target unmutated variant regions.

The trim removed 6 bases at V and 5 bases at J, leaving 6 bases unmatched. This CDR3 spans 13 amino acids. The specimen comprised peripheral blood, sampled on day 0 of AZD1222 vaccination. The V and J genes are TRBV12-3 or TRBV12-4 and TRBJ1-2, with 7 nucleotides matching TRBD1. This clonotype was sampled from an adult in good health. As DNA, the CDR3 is TGTGCCAGCAGCCTGGGACAGCTATATGGCTACACCTTC. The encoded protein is CASSLGQLYGYTF.